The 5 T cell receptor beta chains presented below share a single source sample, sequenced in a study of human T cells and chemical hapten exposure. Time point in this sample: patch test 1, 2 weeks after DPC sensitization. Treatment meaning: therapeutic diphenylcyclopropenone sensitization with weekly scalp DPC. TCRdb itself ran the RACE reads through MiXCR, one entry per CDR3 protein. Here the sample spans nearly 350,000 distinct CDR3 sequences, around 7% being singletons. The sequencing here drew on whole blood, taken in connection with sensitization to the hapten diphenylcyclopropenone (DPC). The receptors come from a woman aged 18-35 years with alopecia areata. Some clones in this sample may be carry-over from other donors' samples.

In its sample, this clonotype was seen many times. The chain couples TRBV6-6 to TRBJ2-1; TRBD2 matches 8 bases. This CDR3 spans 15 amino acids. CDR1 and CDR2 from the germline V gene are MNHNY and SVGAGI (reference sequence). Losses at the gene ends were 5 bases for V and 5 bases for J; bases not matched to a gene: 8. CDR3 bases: TGTGCCAGCAGTCCCCAGCGGGGGAGGAACAATGAGCAGTTCTTC. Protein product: CASSPQRGRNNEQFF.

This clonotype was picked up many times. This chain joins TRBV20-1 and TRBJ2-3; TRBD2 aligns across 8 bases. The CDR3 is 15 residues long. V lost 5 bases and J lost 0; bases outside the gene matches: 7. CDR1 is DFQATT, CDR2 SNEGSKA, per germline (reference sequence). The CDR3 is CSAYTSGPSTDTQYF. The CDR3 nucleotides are TGCAGTGCTTATACTAGCGGCCCGAGCACAGATACGCAGTATTTT.

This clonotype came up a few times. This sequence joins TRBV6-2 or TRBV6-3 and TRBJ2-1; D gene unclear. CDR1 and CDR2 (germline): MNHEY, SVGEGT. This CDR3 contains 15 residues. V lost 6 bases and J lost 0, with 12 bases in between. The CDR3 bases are TGTGCCAGCAGCTCCCCGGGCCGCTCCTACAATGAGCAGTTCTTC. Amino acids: CASSSPGRSYNEQFF.

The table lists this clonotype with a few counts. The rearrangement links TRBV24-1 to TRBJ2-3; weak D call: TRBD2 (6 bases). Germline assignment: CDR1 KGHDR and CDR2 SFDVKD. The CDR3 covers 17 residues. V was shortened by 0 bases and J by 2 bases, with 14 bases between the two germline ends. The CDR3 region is CATSDLYSSGLTDTQYF. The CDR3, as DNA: TGTGCCACCAGTGATTTGTACTCCTCGGGACTCACAGATACGCAGTATTTT.

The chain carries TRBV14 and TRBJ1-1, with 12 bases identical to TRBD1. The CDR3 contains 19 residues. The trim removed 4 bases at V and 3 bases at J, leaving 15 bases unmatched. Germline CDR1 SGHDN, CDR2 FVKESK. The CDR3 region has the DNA TGTGCCAGCAGCCCCTCTTGGGGACAGGGGGCGCGTTTGGACACTGAAGCTTTCTTT. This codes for CASSPSWGQGARLDTEAFF.